Following are 11 T cell receptor beta chains from one sample sequenced in a study of vaccination and CD4 T cells after COVID-19. Treatment in this sample: 10-day PBMC culture with coronavirus spike peptide pools or control peptides (ViraFEST assay). Sequencing of the DNA from cultured CD4+ T cells was carried out with the Oncomine TCR Beta short-read assay. TCRdb recomputed calls from the PCR reads with MiXCR, one row per CDR3 protein. The sample lists around 13,000 distinct CDR3 sequences, about 40% occurring once. No cognate antigen is known for these TCRs. This specimen consisted of CD4+ T cells from blood, cultured in vitro, obtained before SARS-CoV-2 vaccination. These receptors came from a human donor who had recovered from COVID-19.

The chain uses TRBV20-1 and TRBJ1-1; possibly TRBD1 for D (6 bases). V dropped 3 bases and J dropped 4 bases, with 12 bases sitting between them. Germline V lookup: CDR1 DFQATT, CDR2 SNEGSKA (reference sequence). This CDR3 spans 13 amino acids. The CDR3 nucleotides read TGCAGTGCTAGCCCGACAGGAATCACTGAAGCTTTCTTT. Amino acids: CSASPTGITEAFF.

A few counts support this clonotype. The DNA of the CDR3 is TGTGCCAGCAGCGTATCGGTAGCAAACTATGGCTACACCTTC. It codes for CASSVSVANYGYTF. The V call is TRBV11-2, the J call TRBJ1-2; D ambiguous. The CDR3 totals 14 residues. Germline lookup yields CDR1 SGHAT and CDR2 FQNNGV. V was pared by 5 bases and J by 2 bases, with 12 bases between.

The rearrangement uses TRBV28 and TRBJ1-5; D might be TRBD1 (5 bases). The CDR3 contains 15 residues. The V and J ends lost 7 bases and 2 bases respectively, with 15 bases between them. Germline V gene sequence: CDR1 MDHEN, CDR2 SYDVKM. The CDR3 is CASTIWGERNQPQHF. CDR3 DNA sequence: TGTGCCAGCACCATCTGGGGGGAACGCAATCAGCCCCAGCATTTT.

This clonotype was counted a few times. The chain is built from TRBV20-1 and TRBJ2-5; possibly TRBD1 for D (5 bases). Trimming pared 0 bases from V and 1 base from J, leaving 9 bases between. Per germline, CDR1 DFQATT and CDR2 SNEGSKA (reference sequence). The CDR3 has 14 amino acids. The CDR3 region has the DNA TGCAGTGCTAGAGATCCCAGGGTCCAAGAGACCCAGTACTTC. Protein sequence: CSARDPRVQETQYF.

This clonotype appeared a few times. The V and J genes are TRBV7-2 and TRBJ2-5; D gene uncertain. The V end was cut by 0 bases, the J end by 0 bases, with 5 bases between. CDR1 is SGHTA, CDR2 FQGNSA, per germline. The CDR3 runs to 14 residues. The CDR3 is CASSLARYQETQYF. CDR3 sequence (DNA): TGTGCCAGCAGCTTAGCACGGTACCAAGAGACCCAGTACTTC.

CDR3 loop: CSAQNPRGTQETQYF. The DNA of the CDR3 is TGCAGTGCTCAGAACCCCAGGGGGACCCAAGAGACCCAGTACTTC. The chain has TRBV20-1 and TRBJ2-5; the match to TRBD1 covers 7 bases. The CDR3 has 15 residues. In germline, CDR1 is DFQATT, CDR2 SNEGSKA (reference sequence). J was trimmed by 1 base and V by 5 bases; bases with no gene match: 10.

This clonotype has a handful of counts. This chain connects TRBV7-2 to TRBJ2-7, with 9 bases that match TRBD1. Unmatched junction bases numbered 4, after V lost 5 bases and J lost 5 bases. Germline lookup yields CDR1 SGHTA and CDR2 FQGNSA. The CDR3 is 13 amino acids. The CDR3 DNA reads as TGTGCCAGCAGCCAAGGGACAGGGCACGAGCAGTACTTC. Amino acid sequence: CASSQGTGHEQYF.

The J gene is TRBJ1-2, the V gene TRBV20-1; 9 nucleotides agree with TRBD1. The CDR3 is 15 amino acids. Germline assignment: CDR1 DFQATT and CDR2 SNEGSKA (reference sequence). V shed 0 bases, J shed 5 bases, and the junction held 7 bases outside the gene matches. In DNA form, the CDR3 reads TGCAGTGCTAGAGACCCGACAGGGGGACATTATGGCTACACCTTC. This sequence encodes CSARDPTGGHYGYTF.

This sequence joins TRBV4-3 and TRBJ1-1, with TRBD1 matching over 8 bases. This CDR3 spans 15 amino acids. V lost 3 bases to trimming and J lost 1 base; unmatched junction nucleotides: 4. CDR1 and CDR2 (germline): LGHNA, YSLEER. The CDR3 DNA reads TGCGCCAGCAGCCACTGGGGACAGGAGAACACTGAAGCTTTCTTT. Residues: CASSHWGQENTEAFF.

The rearrangement uses TRBV2 and TRBJ1-1, with 7 bases fitting TRBD1. The V gene's germline CDR1 is SNHLY and CDR2 FYNNEI. The length of the CDR3 is 14 residues. V was clipped by 7 bases and J by 0 bases; unmatched bases: 5. The DNA for the CDR3 is TGTGCCAGCACAAGGGGACAGCTGAACACTGAAGCTTTCTTT. This codes for CASTRGQLNTEAFF. The complete variable domain, with remaining parts taken from reference TRBV2 and TRBJ1-1, reads EPEVTQTPSHQVTQMGQEVILRCVPISNHLYFYWYRQILGQKVEFLVSFYNNEISEKSEIFDDQFSVERPDGSNFTLKIRSTKLEDSAMYFCASTRGQLNTEAFFGQGTRLTVV.

This chain uses TRBV7-2 with TRBJ2-5; 9 bases map to TRBD2. CDR1 is SGHTA and CDR2 is FQGNSA in the germline V gene. This CDR3 spans 18 amino acids. J gave up 4 bases and V 1 base, and 13 bases lay outside the gene matches. CDR3 in DNA: TGTGCCAGCAGCTTAGTTTTTCCGGGACTAGCCGTCGGAGAGACCCAGTACTTC. It yields the protein CASSLVFPGLAVGETQYF.